The entry below describes one TCR beta chain. V was pared by 6 bases and J by 0 bases, with 3 bases between. Per germline, CDR1 LNHDA and CDR2 SQIVND (reference sequence). The CDR3 loop spans 12 amino acids. The data originate from a study of blood T cell repertoires in COVID-19. Profiled with immunoSEQ multiplex PCR; TCRdb holds only in-frame clones, not every one. The data hold 150,000 to 200,000 clones, with about 76% observed a single time. This TCR was recovered from a woman between 40 and 55 years old with COVID-19, enrolled during active disease. The chain links TRBV19 to TRBJ2-1; unclear D gene. Sequenced: peripheral blood. This CDR3 is CASRHSYNEQFF. Written as DNA, the CDR3 is TGTGCCAGTAGACACTCCTACAATGAGCAGTTCTTC.